This T cell receptor beta chain is from a study of beta chain features in type 1 diabetes. Notes on this clone: Other DNA sequences in this specimen translate into the identical CDR3.

Germline CDR1 and CDR2: SGHRS and YFSETQ. Deletions cut 4 bases from V and 1 base from J, with 9 bases between. CDR3 length: 15 amino acids. Since all of the isolated RNA was reverse transcribed, expressed TCRB transcripts were what got sequenced. Some clones are missing from TCRdb's copy, which holds only in-frame ones; the method was immunoSEQ multiplex PCR. Of roughly 380,000 clones in the sample, 15% to 20% were seen once. The sequence was collected from a young woman in good health. Material for sequencing was naive CD4+ T cells from blood. The genes are TRBV5-1 and TRBJ2-6, with no clear D. The CDR3 loop is CASSLLLSGANVLTF. The CDR3 nucleotides read TGCGCCAGCAGCCTCCTATTATCTGGGGCCAACGTCCTGACTTTC.